These 5 T cell receptor beta chains were all obtained from the same sample, sequenced in a study of regulatory T cells in long-lasting Graves disease. Time point meaning: persistent/refractory GD, antithyroid drugs over 5 years with positive TRAb. The authors made the TCR library using RNA they extracted from PBMCs. In building TCR beta libraries, iRepertoire HTBI primers were used together with Arm-PCR of CDR3 regions. TCRdb reprocessed the multiplex PCR reads via MiXCR and lists one record per CDR3 protein. The table has approximately 690,000 distinct CDR3 sequences, around 30% seen once. The material was peripheral blood mononuclear cells (PBMCs), obtained when the disease was refractory, from a patient treated with antithyroid drugs. All receptors derive from a female donor with Graves disease.

The chain joins TRBV6-2 or TRBV6-3 to TRBJ1-5; TRBD1 is a possible D gene (5 bases). The germline V and J ends were trimmed by 4 bases and 6 bases, with 22 bases remaining between them. From germline, CDR1 is MNHEY and CDR2 SVGEGT. CDR3 length: 17 amino acids. The DNA of the CDR3 is TGTGCCAGCAGTTCCCGGCAGGGCGGCAAGGCGGGTCAGCCCCAGCATTTT. This encodes CASSSRQGGKAGQPQHF.

This clonotype was picked up a small number of times. V gene TRBV19 combines with J gene TRBJ1-1, with D hard to call. The V and J ends lost 5 bases and 7 bases respectively, with 17 bases between them. Germline V gene sequence: CDR1 LNHDA, CDR2 SQIVND (reference sequence). The CDR3 extends over 14 amino acids. CDR3 nucleotides: TGTGCCAGTAGTTCCGGACCCGAAGGAGTTGAAGCTTTCTTT. Translation gives CASSSGPEGVEAFF.

This clonotype has only a few counts. The chain joins TRBV6-2 or TRBV6-3 to TRBJ1-6; no clear D. Looked up from germline, CDR1 is MNHEY and CDR2 is SVGEGT. The V end lost 0 bases, the J end lost 7 bases, and 4 bases lay between the germline ends. The CDR3 is made up of 13 amino acids. The CDR3 DNA sequence: TGTGCCAGCAGTTACTCACTCAATTCACCCCTCCACTTT. This encodes CASSYSLNSPLHF.

The V call is TRBV27, the J call TRBJ2-1; weak D call: TRBD1 (5 bases). Trimming removed 1 base at V and 1 base at J, with 14 bases between. This CDR3 is 17 amino acids long. Germline-derived CDR1 and CDR2 are MNHEY and SMNVEV (reference sequence). CDR3 nucleotide sequence: TGTGCCAGCAGTTTATTAGTGACAGTGACGTCCTACAATGAGCAGTTCTTC. Protein: CASSLLVTVTSYNEQFF.

The chain is built from TRBV10-3 and TRBJ2-5; 10 nucleotides line up with TRBD1. Germline CDR1 is ENHRY and CDR2 is SYGVKD. The CDR3 covers 18 residues. J lost 0 bases, V lost 4 bases, and 11 bases had no gene match. CDR3 protein: CAISAPRQDRGYQETQYF. The CDR3 DNA reads TGTGCCATCAGTGCGCCCCGACAGGACAGGGGGTACCAAGAGACCCAGTACTTC.